Listed below are T cell receptor beta chains from one sample, sequenced in a study of shared clonotypes between healthy human individuals. Generated by immunoSEQ multiplex PCR, the TCRdb table keeps only in-frame clones and is missing some. The data contain around 600,000 clones, roughly 98% of them singletons. Material: naive CD8+ T cells sorted from blood. The receptors originated from a man between 25 and 39 years old in good health. The CDR3 runs from the conserved cysteine through the conserved F or W. Fields, in order: V gene, clone size, J gene, D gene, CDR3 DNA, CDR3 protein. D genes are given only for firm matches. Expanded clones get a size class; other rows say once, few or many, or leave the size out.

>TRBV15|.|TRBJ2-7|.
TGTGCCACCAGCGAGAACTTCAGGAGCTCCTACGAGCAGTACTTC
CATSENFRSSYEQYF
>TRBV11-3|.|TRBJ2-1|TRBD2
TGTGCCAGCAGCCCCCGACCCAGGCGGGGGGGATACAATGAGCAGTTCTTC
CASSPRPRRGGYNEQFF
>TRBV9|.|TRBJ2-2|.
TGTGCCAGCAGCGCTTGGGGGAGTGGCACCGGGGAGCTGTTTTTT
CASSAWGSGTGELFF
>TRBV11-3|.|TRBJ2-1|.
TGTGCCAGCAGCATGCCCCTAGAGAGGGAGCAGTTCTTC
CASSMPLEREQFF
>TRBV11-2|.|TRBJ2-3|TRBD1
TGTGCCAGCAGCCCCGGACAGGGCGAGGGTGCAGATACGCAGTATTTT
CASSPGQGEGADTQYF
>TRBV27|.|TRBJ2-7|.
TGTGCCAGCAGTTTAGGGAACGAGCAGTACTTC
CASSLGNEQYF
>TRBV7-9|.|TRBJ2-3|.
TGTGCCAGCAGCTCCCCCCTGAGTGGTCTCACAGATACGCAGTATTTT
CASSSPLSGLTDTQYF
>TRBV10-1|few|TRBJ1-3|.
TGCGCCAGCAGTGAGTGGTCCTCTGGAAACACCATATATTTT
CASSEWSSGNTIYF
>TRBV29-1|.|TRBJ2-1|TRBD2
TGCAGCGTTGCGGCTAGCGGCGGAGGTTTAAATGAGCAGTTCTTC
CSVAASGGGLNEQFF
>TRBV29-1|.|TRBJ2-1|.
TGCAGCGTGGTAGGGACATTGGACAATGAGCAGTTCTTC
CSVVGTLDNEQFF
>TRBV19|.|TRBJ1-2|.
TGTGCCAGTAGTATTAGGGGGGAAGACGGGCACTATGGCTACACCTTC
CASSIRGEDGHYGYTF
>TRBV11-2|.|TRBJ2-7|.
TGTGCCAGCAGCGCAGAAATCCAGGGGTTTTACGAGCAGTACTTC
CASSAEIQGFYEQYF
>TRBV11-3|.|TRBJ2-1|TRBD2
TGTGCCAGCAGCGCTACTAGCGGGGTTTACAATGAGCAGTTCTTC
CASSATSGVYNEQFF
>TRBV5-1|.|TRBJ2-7|TRBD1
TGCGCCAGCAGCCCGGGTCTGGACAGGTCCTACGAGCAGTACTTC
CASSPGLDRSYEQYF
>TRBV28|.|TRBJ2-1|TRBD2
TGTGCCAGCAGTTTCAGACTAGCGACCTACAATGAGCAGTTCTTC
CASSFRLATYNEQFF
>TRBV29-1|once|TRBJ2-7|.
TGCAGCGTTGAAGCTCAGGACTCCTACGAGCAGTACTTC
CSVEAQDSYEQYF
>TRBV29-1|.|TRBJ2-3|TRBD1
TGCAGCGTTGAACGGGACAGGGGGTTGCCAGATACGCAGTATTTT
CSVERDRGLPDTQYF
>TRBV9|.|TRBJ2-1|TRBD2
TGTGCCAGCAGCGTAGGGAGACTAGCGGGAGGGCCGGGTGAGCAGTTCTTC
CASSVGRLAGGPGEQFF
>TRBV10-1|.|TRBJ1-1|.
TGCGCCAGCAGTGAAAGGAGGAACACTGAAGCTTTCTTT
CASSERRNTEAFF
>TRBV10-3|once|TRBJ2-7|.
TGTGCCATCAGTCCGCAGACAGACTCCTACGAGCAGTACTTC
CAISPQTDSYEQYF
>TRBV6-5|.|TRBJ2-1|TRBD2
TGTGCCAGCAGTTACTCTAGCGGGAGGGCCCATGAGCAGTTCTTC
CASSYSSGRAHEQFF
>TRBV6-5|once|TRBJ1-2|TRBD1
TGTGCCAGCAGCACTTTAGGGACAGGCTATGGCTACACCTTC
CASSTLGTGYGYTF
>TRBV9|.|TRBJ1-2|.
TGTGCCAGCAGCTCCTTTTATGGCTACACCTTC
CASSSFYGYTF